Listed below are T cell receptor beta chains from one sample, sequenced in a study of cytomegalovirus exposure and HLA in healthy donors. Clones were sequenced by immunoSEQ multiplex PCR, and TCRdb holds only the in-frame ones, with some missing. The table includes 160,000 or so clones, 82% detected once. The sequencing input was PBMCs. The receptors derive from a woman between 45 and 65 years old in good health and CMV-seropositive. Each CDR3 is given with its conserved first and last residue. D genes are given only for firm matches. Size is omitted from some rows. Given values are once, few, many or a class for expanded clones.

>TRBV19|.|TRBJ1-5|.
TGTGCCAGTAGTATAAGAGACGGGGGACAGCCCCAGCATTTT
CASSIRDGGQPQHF
>TRBV4-3|.|TRBJ2-4|TRBD2
TGCGCCAGCAGCCAAGACCTAGCGGGGGGGTACATTCAGTACTTC
CASSQDLAGGYIQYF
>TRBV27|few|TRBJ2-3|TRBD1
TGTGCCAGCAGATCACCTCAGGGGGCGCCGGACACAGATACGCAGTATTTT
CASRSPQGAPDTDTQYF
>TRBV15|.|TRBJ1-4|.
TGTGCCGCCGGGGGTACAACTAATGAAAAACTGTTTTTT
CAAGGTTNEKLFF
>TRBV11-2|.|TRBJ2-5|.
TGTGCCAGCAGCTATACCACAGGGATGGAGACCCAGTACTTC
CASSYTTGMETQYF
>TRBV6-1|.|TRBJ1-1|TRBD1
TGTGCCAGCAGTGTGGACAGGGGGCAGACTGAAGCTTTCTTT
CASSVDRGQTEAFF
>TRBV5-6|.|TRBJ1-6|.
TGTGCCAGCACCTTGGGCCCGCAGGGAAATAATTCACCCCTCCACTTT
CASTLGPQGNNSPLHF
>TRBV10-2|.|TRBJ1-1|.
TGCGCCAGCAGTGAAGATGTGTTAGGGGACACTGAAGCTTTCTTT
CASSEDVLGDTEAFF
>TRBV6-5|few|TRBJ2-1|TRBD2
TGTGCCGCGGGGGGGGTCTCCTACAATGAGCAGTTCTTC
CAAGGVSYNEQFF
>TRBV5-1|.|TRBJ1-1|.
TGCGCCAGCAGCTTGGTATTGGGGGGGAGGAACACTGAAGCTTTCTTT
CASSLVLGGRNTEAFF
>TRBV18|.|TRBJ1-1|TRBD1
TGTGCCAGCTCATTCGGACAGGGGGGTGAAGCTTTCTTT
CASSFGQGGEAFF
>TRBV5-4|.|TRBJ2-1|TRBD2
TGTGCCAGCAGCACCGGGACTAGCGGGGGAGGTCACAATGAGCAGTTCTTC
CASSTGTSGGGHNEQFF
>TRBV21-1|.|TRBJ1-5|.
TGTGCCAGCAGCAAAGCAGGGAATAGGACTTATAGCAATCAGCCCCAGCATTTT
CASSKAGNRTYSNQPQHF
>TRBV2|.|TRBJ2-7|.
TGTGCCAGCAGGGTGACAGGCTACGAGCAGTACTTC
CASRVTGYEQYF
>TRBV4-3|.|TRBJ2-3|TRBD2
TGCGCCAGCAGCCAAGAAGTGAGCGGGGACACAGATACGCAGTATTTT
CASSQEVSGDTDTQYF
>TRBV15|.|TRBJ2-7|TRBD1
TGTGCCACCAGCAGAGATAGACAGGGGCGGGCCGAGCAGTACTTC
CATSRDRQGRAEQYF
>TRBV11-2|.|TRBJ2-1|.
TGTGCCAGCAGCCCCGAGACAGATCGCAAGTTCTTC
CASSPETDRKFF
>TRBV19|.|TRBJ2-1|.
TGTGCCAGTAGTATTAACAGGGTTTCGAGCCCCTACAATGAGCAGTTCTTC
CASSINRVSSPYNEQFF
>TRBV27|.|TRBJ1-2|TRBD1
TGTGCCAGCAGTTTGGTAAGGGGACAGGGCTATGGCTACACCTTC
CASSLVRGQGYGYTF
>TRBV11-2|.|TRBJ1-3|TRBD1
TGTGCCAGCAGACTGACAGGGGGATACACCATATATTTT
CASRLTGGYTIYF
>TRBV6-6|.|TRBJ2-2|.
TGTGCCAGCAGTTACCCAGACACCGGGGAGCTGTTTTTT
CASSYPDTGELFF